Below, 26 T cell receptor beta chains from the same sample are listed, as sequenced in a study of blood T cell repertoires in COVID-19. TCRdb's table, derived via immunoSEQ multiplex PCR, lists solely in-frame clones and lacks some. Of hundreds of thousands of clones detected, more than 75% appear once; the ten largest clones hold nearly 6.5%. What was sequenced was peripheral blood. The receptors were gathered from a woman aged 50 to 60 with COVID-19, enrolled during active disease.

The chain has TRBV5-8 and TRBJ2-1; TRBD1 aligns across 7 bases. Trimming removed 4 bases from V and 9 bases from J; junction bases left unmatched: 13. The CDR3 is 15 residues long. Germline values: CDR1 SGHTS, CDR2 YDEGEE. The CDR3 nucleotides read TGTGCCAGCAGCCCGCGCCCGGACAGGATGGGTGAGCAGTTCTTC. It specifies CASSPRPDRMGEQFF.

CDR3 loop: CAISGGQGAEAFF. Written as DNA, the CDR3 is TGTGCCATCTCGGGCGGGCAGGGGGCTGAAGCTTTCTTT. The gene calls are TRBV19 and TRBJ1-1; 7 bases map to TRBD1. Germline V gives CDR1 LNHDA, CDR2 SQIVND (reference sequence). CDR3 length: 13 amino acids. With V trimmed by 10 bases and J by 6 bases, 11 bases remained unmatched.

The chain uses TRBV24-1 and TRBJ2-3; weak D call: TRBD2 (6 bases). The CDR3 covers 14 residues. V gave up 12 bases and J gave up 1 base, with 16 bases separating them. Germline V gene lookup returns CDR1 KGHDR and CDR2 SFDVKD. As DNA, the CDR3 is TGTGCCCCCTTGGGGAGCGGGTGCACAGATACGCAGTATTTT. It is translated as CAPLGSGCTDTQYF.

CDR3 sequence reads: CASSPRQGRETQYF. CDR3 sequence (DNA): TGTGCCAGCAGCCCGCGACAGGGGCGAGAGACCCAGTACTTC. The rearrangement uses TRBV7-9 and TRBJ2-5, with 8 nucleotides matching TRBD1. Germline CDR1 SEHNR, CDR2 FQNEAQ (reference sequence). J lost 4 bases, V lost 5 bases, and 6 bases had no gene match. This CDR3 region has 14 residues.

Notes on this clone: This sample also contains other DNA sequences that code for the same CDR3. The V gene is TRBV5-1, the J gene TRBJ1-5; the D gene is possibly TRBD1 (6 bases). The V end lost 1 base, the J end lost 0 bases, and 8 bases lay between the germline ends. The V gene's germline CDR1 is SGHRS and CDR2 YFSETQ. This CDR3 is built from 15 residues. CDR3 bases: TGCGCCAGCAGCTTGTCAGGGGATAGCAATCAGCCCCAGCATTTT. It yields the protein CASSLSGDSNQPQHF.

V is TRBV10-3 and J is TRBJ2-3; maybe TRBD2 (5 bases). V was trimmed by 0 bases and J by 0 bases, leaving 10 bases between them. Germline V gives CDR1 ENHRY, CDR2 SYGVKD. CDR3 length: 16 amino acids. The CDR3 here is CAISESTGLSTDTQYF. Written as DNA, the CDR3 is TGTGCCATCAGTGAGTCGACCGGACTCAGCACAGATACGCAGTATTTT.

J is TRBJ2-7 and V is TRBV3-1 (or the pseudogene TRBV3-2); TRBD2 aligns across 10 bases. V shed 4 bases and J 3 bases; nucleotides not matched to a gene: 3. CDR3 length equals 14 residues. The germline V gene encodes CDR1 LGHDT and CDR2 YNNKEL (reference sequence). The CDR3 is CASSPSGRVYEQYF. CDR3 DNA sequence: TGTGCCAGCAGCCCCAGCGGGAGGGTCTACGAGCAGTACTTC.

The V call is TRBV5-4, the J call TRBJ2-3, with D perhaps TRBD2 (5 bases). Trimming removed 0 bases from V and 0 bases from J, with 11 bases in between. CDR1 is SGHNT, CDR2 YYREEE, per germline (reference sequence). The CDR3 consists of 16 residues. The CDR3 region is CASSLATGMSTDTQYF. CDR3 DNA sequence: TGTGCCAGCAGCTTGGCCACGGGAATGAGCACAGATACGCAGTATTTT.

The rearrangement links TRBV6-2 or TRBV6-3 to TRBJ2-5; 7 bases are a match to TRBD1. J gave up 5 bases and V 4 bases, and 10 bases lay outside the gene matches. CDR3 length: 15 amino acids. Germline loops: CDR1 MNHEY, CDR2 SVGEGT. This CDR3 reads CASSWTTGVAETQYF. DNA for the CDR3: TGTGCCAGCAGTTGGACCACAGGGGTAGCGGAGACCCAGTACTTC.

In DNA form, the CDR3 reads TGTGCTAGTGGTATTGGGACAGGGGACCCGAGGATCACTGAAGCTTTCTTT. Its translation is CASGIGTGDPRITEAFF. This chain uses TRBV12-5 with TRBJ1-1, with 10 positions matching TRBD1. The CDR3 is 17 residues long. From germline, CDR1 is LGHNT and CDR2 FRNRAP. Trimming at V came to 5 bases and at J to 4 bases, leaving 13 bases not matched to a gene.

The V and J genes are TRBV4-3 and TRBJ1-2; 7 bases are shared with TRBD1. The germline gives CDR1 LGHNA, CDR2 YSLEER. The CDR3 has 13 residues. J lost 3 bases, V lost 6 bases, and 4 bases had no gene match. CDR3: CASRSGTDYGYTF. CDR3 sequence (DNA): TGCGCCAGCAGATCCGGGACAGACTATGGCTACACCTTC.

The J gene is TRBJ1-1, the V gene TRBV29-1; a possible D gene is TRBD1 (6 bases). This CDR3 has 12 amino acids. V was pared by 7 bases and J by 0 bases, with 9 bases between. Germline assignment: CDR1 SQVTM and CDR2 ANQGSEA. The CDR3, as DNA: TGCAGCGCCGAGGGGGTGAACACTGAAGCTTTCTTT. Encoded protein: CSAEGVNTEAFF.

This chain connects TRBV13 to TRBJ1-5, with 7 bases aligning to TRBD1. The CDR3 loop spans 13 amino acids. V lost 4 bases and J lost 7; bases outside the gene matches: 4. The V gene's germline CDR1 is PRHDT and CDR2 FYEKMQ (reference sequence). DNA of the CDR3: TGTGCCAGCAGCTCCGGGACAGCCCAGCCCCAGCATTTT. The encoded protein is CASSSGTAQPQHF.

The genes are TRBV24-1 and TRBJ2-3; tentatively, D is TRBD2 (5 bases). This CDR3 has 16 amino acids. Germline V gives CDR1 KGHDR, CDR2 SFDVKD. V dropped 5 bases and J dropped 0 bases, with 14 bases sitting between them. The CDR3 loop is CATSGSSGTSTDTQYF. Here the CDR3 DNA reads TGTGCCACCAGTGGAAGCAGCGGAACTAGCACAGATACGCAGTATTTT.

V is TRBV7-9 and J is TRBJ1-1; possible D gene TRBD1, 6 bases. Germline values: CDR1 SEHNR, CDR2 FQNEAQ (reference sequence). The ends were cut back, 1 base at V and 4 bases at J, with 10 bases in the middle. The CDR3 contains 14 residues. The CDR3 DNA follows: TGTGCCAGCAGCTTAGGACAGGCTTCCACTGAAGCTTTCTTT. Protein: CASSLGQASTEAFF.

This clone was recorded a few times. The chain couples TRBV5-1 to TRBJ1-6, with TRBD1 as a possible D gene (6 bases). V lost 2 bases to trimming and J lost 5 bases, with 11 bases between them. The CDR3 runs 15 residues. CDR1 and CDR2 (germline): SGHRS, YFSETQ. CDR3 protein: CASSFSGADNSPLHF. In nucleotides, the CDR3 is TGCGCCAGCAGCTTCTCAGGGGCGGATAATTCACCCCTCCACTTT.

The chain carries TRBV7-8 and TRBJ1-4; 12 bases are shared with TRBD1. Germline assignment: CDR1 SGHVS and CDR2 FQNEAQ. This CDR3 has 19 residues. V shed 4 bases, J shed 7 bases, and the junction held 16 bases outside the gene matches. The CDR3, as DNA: TGTGCCAGCAGCTACTACCCGGGACAGGGGGCCGTAGTTCGTGAAAAACTGTTTTTT. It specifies CASSYYPGQGAVVREKLFF.

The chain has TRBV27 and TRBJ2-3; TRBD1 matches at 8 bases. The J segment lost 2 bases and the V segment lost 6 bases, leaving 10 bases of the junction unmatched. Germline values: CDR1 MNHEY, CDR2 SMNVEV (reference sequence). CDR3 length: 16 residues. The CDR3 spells CASRNAGTGATDTQYF. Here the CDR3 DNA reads TGTGCCAGCAGAAACGCCGGGACAGGCGCCACAGATACGCAGTATTTT.

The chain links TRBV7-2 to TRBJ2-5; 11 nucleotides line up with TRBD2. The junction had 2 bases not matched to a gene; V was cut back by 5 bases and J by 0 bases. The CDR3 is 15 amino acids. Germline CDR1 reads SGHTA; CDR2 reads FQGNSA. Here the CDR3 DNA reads TGTGCCAGCAGCCGGACTAGCGGGTACCAAGAGACCCAGTACTTC. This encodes CASSRTSGYQETQYF.

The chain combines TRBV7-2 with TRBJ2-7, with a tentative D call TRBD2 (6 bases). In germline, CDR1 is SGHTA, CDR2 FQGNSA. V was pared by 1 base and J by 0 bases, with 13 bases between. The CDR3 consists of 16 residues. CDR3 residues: CASSLGRGALSYEQYF. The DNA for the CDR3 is TGTGCCAGCAGCTTAGGGCGGGGTGCCCTCTCCTACGAGCAGTACTTC.

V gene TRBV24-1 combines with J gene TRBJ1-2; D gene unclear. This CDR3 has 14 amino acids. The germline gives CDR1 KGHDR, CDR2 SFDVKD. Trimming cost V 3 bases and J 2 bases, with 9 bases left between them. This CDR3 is CATSDLVTNYGYTF. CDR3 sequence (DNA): TGTGCCACCAGTGATCTCGTCACAAACTATGGCTACACCTTC.

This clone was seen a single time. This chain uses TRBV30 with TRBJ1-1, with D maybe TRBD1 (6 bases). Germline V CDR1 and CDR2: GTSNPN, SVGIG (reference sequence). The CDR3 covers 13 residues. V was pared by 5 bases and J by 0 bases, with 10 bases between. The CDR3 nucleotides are TGTGCCTGGGATCAGGGGATGAACACTGAAGCTTTCTTT. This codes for CAWDQGMNTEAFF.

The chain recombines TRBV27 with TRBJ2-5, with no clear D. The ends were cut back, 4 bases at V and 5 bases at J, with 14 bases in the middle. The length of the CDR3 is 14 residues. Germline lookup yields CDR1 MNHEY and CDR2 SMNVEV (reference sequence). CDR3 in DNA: TGTGCCAGCAGTTCCTCGTGGCTCGGGGAGACCCAGTACTTC. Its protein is CASSSSWLGETQYF.

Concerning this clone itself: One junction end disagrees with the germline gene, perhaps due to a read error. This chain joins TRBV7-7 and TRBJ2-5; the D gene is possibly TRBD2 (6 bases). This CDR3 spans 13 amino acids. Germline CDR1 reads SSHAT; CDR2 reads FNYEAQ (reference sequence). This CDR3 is CASSLAAQETQYF. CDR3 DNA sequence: TGTGCTAGCAGCTTAGCGGCCCAAGAGACCCAGTACTTC. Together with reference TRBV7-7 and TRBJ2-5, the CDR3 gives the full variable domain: GAGVSQSPRYKVTKRGQDVTLRCDPISSHATLYWYQQALGQGPEFLTYFNYEAQPDKSGLPSDRFSAERPEGSISTLTIQRTEQRDSAMYRCASSLAAQETQYFGPGTRLLVL.

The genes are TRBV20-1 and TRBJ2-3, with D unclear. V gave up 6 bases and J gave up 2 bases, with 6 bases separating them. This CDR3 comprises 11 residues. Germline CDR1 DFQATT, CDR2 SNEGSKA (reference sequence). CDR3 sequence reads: CSAAYTDTQYF. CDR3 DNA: TGCAGTGCAGCTTACACAGATACGCAGTATTTT.

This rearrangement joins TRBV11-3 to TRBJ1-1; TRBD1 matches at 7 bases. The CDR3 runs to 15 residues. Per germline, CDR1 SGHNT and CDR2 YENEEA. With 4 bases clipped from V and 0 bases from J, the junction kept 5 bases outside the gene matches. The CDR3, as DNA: TGTGCCAGCAGCTCTACCGGGACAGTGAACACTGAAGCTTTCTTT. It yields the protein CASSSTGTVNTEAFF. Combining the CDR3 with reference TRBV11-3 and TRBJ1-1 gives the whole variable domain EAGVVQSPRYKIIEKKQPVAFWCNPISGHNTLYWYLQNLGQGPELLIRYENEEAVDDSQLPKDRFSAERLKGVDSTLKIQPAELGDSAVYLCASSSTGTVNTEAFFGQGTRLTVV.